The 14 T cell receptor beta chains in this list originate from one sample, sequenced in a study of identical twins. TCRdb reanalysed the 5' RACE reads using MiXCR and keeps one entry per CDR3 protein. The table lists 200,000 to 250,000 distinct CDR3 sequences, 5.5% to 8% of them singletons, with under 4% in the top ten. The sample also formed part of further work on yellow fever vaccine responses in identical twins.

What was sequenced was memory (CD45RO+) T cells sorted from blood. Receptor source: a young woman in good health.

This clonotype came up a few times. The genes are TRBV11-2 and TRBJ2-7, with 10 nucleotides matching TRBD2. CDR1 is SGHAT, CDR2 FQNNGV, per germline. V dropped 4 bases and J dropped 1; count of bases not matched to a gene: 16. The CDR3 length is 19 residues. This chain's CDR3 is CASSSVVASGSLVSYEQYF. Here the CDR3 DNA reads TGTGCCAGCAGCTCCGTTGTGGCTAGCGGGAGCCTTGTGTCCTACGAGCAGTACTTC.

The rearrangement joins TRBV6-1 to TRBJ2-3, with 9 bases lining up with TRBD2. The CDR3 is made up of 16 amino acids. Germline V CDR1 and CDR2: MNHNS, SASEGT. Unmatched junction bases numbered 9, after V lost 5 bases and J lost 3 bases. The CDR3 reads CASSPRASGVTDTQYF. As DNA, the CDR3 is TGTGCCAGCAGTCCCAGGGCTAGCGGGGTTACAGATACGCAGTATTTT.

This clonotype was seen only a few times. J is TRBJ2-5 and V is TRBV4-2; D possibly corresponds to TRBD2 (6 bases). This CDR3 is 19 amino acids long. V lost 0 bases and J lost 1, with 21 bases in between. Germline-derived CDR1 and CDR2 are LGHNA and YNFKEQ. The CDR3 nucleotides are TGTGCCAGCAGCCAAGATGCATTCTCCGCGGGGAGCCCCCAAGAGACCCAGTACTTC. It yields the protein CASSQDAFSAGSPQETQYF.

Ten or more counts support this clonotype. V gene TRBV5-1 combines with J gene TRBJ1-5; D call uncertain. The ends were cut back, 4 bases at V and 6 bases at J, with 14 bases in the middle. CDR1 and CDR2 (germline): SGHRS, YFSETQ. The CDR3 extends over 14 amino acids. In nucleotides, the CDR3 is TGCGCCAGCAGCCCCGGGTCTTCTGGTCAGCCCCAGCATTTT. Amino acids: CASSPGSSGQPQHF.

The chain couples TRBV27 to TRBJ1-4, with D possibly TRBD1 on 5 matching bases. The V gene lost 8 bases and the J gene lost 3 bases, with 10 bases spanning the gap. Germline CDR1 reads MNHEY; CDR2 reads SMNVEV (reference sequence). The CDR3 is 13 amino acids. The CDR3 loop reads CASAGWANEKLFF. CDR3 coding DNA: TGTGCCAGCGCAGGGTGGGCTAATGAAAAACTGTTTTTT.

Ten or more counts support this clonotype. The chain uses TRBV12-3 or TRBV12-4 and TRBJ2-5; 10 bases match TRBD2. The CDR3 spans 15 residues. The trim removed 8 bases at V and 2 bases at J, leaving 8 bases unmatched. CDR3 amino acids: CASASTSGWQETQYF. DNA of the CDR3: TGTGCCAGCGCCTCGACTAGCGGGTGGCAAGAGACCCAGTACTTC.

This clonotype was observed many times. The J gene is TRBJ2-1, the V gene TRBV18, with a weak D call TRBD2 (5 bases). Germline V gives CDR1 KGHSH, CDR2 LQKENI. The CDR3 spans 18 residues. V lost 5 bases and J 0 bases, leaving 20 bases between the germline ends. Here the CDR3 reads CASSYADSYSSSYNEQFF. The CDR3 DNA reads as TGTGCCAGCTCATACGCGGACTCTTATTCGAGCTCCTACAATGAGCAGTTCTTC.

The table lists this clonotype with a few counts. V is TRBV6-2 or TRBV6-3 and J is TRBJ2-1; 11 positions agree with TRBD2. The germline V gene encodes CDR1 MNHEY and CDR2 SVGEGT. The CDR3 extends over 17 amino acids. After removal of 0 bases from V and 3 bases from J, the junction contained 4 bases not matched to a gene. CDR3 sequence reads: CASSYSTGLAVYNEQFF. As DNA, the CDR3 is TGTGCCAGCAGTTACTCGACGGGACTAGCGGTCTACAATGAGCAGTTCTTC.

The sample holds a few counts of this clonotype. V is TRBV4-1 and J is TRBJ1-5; no clear D. CDR3 length: 18 residues. V shed 0 bases and J shed 1 base, with 16 bases lying between them. Germline values: CDR1 MGHRA, CDR2 YSYEKL. For the CDR3, the DNA is TGCGCCAGCAGCCAAGATTTCGTTTGGCTATCGAGCAATCAGCCCCAGCATTTT. It is translated as CASSQDFVWLSSNQPQHF.

This clonotype has only a few counts. The J gene is TRBJ2-2, the V gene TRBV12-3 or TRBV12-4; 13 nucleotides align to TRBD2. V lost 4 bases, J lost 4 bases, and 3 bases stayed unmatched. The CDR3 is made up of 16 amino acids. CDR3 coding DNA: TGTGCCAGCAGTTCAACTAGCGGGGGGGCCACCGGGGAGCTGTTTTTT. Protein sequence: CASSSTSGGATGELFF.

This clonotype was seen at least ten times. The chain uses TRBV20-1 and TRBJ2-7; possible D gene TRBD1, 6 bases. The CDR3 contains 14 residues. Trimming took off 3 bases at V and 4 bases at J, with 16 bases between the two ends. Germline loops: CDR1 DFQATT, CDR2 SNEGSKA (reference sequence). The chain's CDR3 is CSARWDTLRYEQYF. In DNA form, the CDR3 reads TGCAGTGCTAGGTGGGACACCCTGAGATACGAGCAGTACTTC.

The chain employs TRBV20-1 and TRBJ2-3, with 7 bases matching TRBD2. V was clipped by 3 bases and J by 2 bases; unmatched bases: 8. The CDR3 has 15 residues. Germline values: CDR1 DFQATT, CDR2 SNEGSKA (reference sequence). The CDR3 here is CSASNKAGHTDTQYF. The CDR3 region has the DNA TGCAGTGCTAGCAATAAAGCGGGGCACACAGATACGCAGTATTTT.

This sequence joins TRBV7-2 and TRBJ2-5; D may match TRBD1 or TRBD2 (6 bases each). The CDR3 totals 14 residues. The V gene's germline CDR1 is SGHTA and CDR2 FQGNSA. V was pared by 3 bases and J by 7 bases, with 15 bases between. CDR3 protein: CASSFEGGKGTQYF. The CDR3 coding sequence is TGTGCCAGCAGCTTTGAGGGGGGCAAGGGGACCCAGTACTTC.

This clonotype was seen a few times. The chain couples TRBV29-1 to TRBJ1-1, with TRBD1 matching 8 bases. Germline trimming cut 7 bases from V and 3 bases from J; bases unmatched to any gene: 4. CDR1 is SQVTM, CDR2 ANQGSEA, per germline. There are 12 residues in the CDR3. In DNA, the CDR3 is TGCAGCGGGGGACAGGCTTACACTGAAGCTTTCTTT. Its protein product is CSGGQAYTEAFF.